This TCR beta chain appears in the sequencing data of a study of technical replicates of blood from a handful of donors. Germline V CDR1 and CDR2: MNHNS, SASEGT. Germline trimming cut 4 bases from V and 5 bases from J; bases unmatched to any gene: 10. CDR3 length: 16 amino acids. The repertoire was sequenced with immunoSEQ multiplex PCR; TCRdb's copy has only in-frame clones and lacks some. The table records 75,000 to 100,000 clones, approximately 94% of them present only once. V and J are TRBV6-1 and TRBJ2-1, with 8 bases lining up with TRBD2. The sample taken for sequencing was T cells isolated from PBMCs. The TCR originated in a human donor in good health. For the CDR3, the DNA is TGTGCCAGCAGTGCTACGGTAGCGGGGACGAACAATGAGCAGTTCTTC. Its protein is CASSATVAGTNNEQFF.